This T cell receptor (beta chain) was retrieved from a study of blood T cell repertoires in COVID-19. This clone has a single count. The table came from immunoSEQ multiplex PCR; TCRdb's copy has only in-frame clones and leaves some out. The table has 100,000 to 120,000 clones, roughly 80% seen once; the top ten hold over 15%. Germline CDR1 reads SGHKS; CDR2 reads YYEKEE (reference sequence). Trimming pared 0 bases from V and 2 bases from J, leaving 11 bases between. There are 15 residues in the CDR3. The receptor comes from an elderly woman with acute or convalescent COVID-19. This sequence joins TRBV5-5 and TRBJ2-5, with a weak D call TRBD1 (5 bases). Input material: peripheral blood. In DNA form, the CDR3 reads TGTGCCAGCAGCTTGGAGTTAGGGGTTCAAGAGACCCAGTACTTC. Protein: CASSLELGVQETQYF. The whole variable domain, remainder taken from reference TRBV5-5 and TRBJ2-5, is DAGVTQSPTHLIKTRGQQVTLRCSPISGHKSVSWYQQVLGQGPQFIFQYYEKEERGRGNFPDRFSARQFPNYSSELNVNALLLGDSALYLCASSLELGVQETQYFGPGTRLLVL.